This TCR beta chain appears in the sequencing data of a study of blood T cell repertoires in COVID-19. About the study: In each case, the material was cDNA or gDNA derived from T cells, B-cell-depleted T cells, or PBMCs.

Sequencing used immunoSEQ multiplex PCR; TCRdb keeps in-frame clones, though not all of them. The sample includes approximately 80,000 clones, approximately 76% of them seen just once. The count of this clone is one. The germline V gene has CDR1 SGHTA and CDR2 FQGTGA. This CDR3 comprises 13 residues. The V and J ends lost 5 bases and 12 bases respectively, with 19 bases between them. This chain connects TRBV7-3 to TRBJ1-2, with a possible D match to TRBD1 (5 bases). Source material: peripheral blood. The source is a man aged 70-80 years with active or convalescent COVID-19. The CDR3, as DNA: TGTGCCAGCAGCCCATCTATGTCAGCCAGGGACACCTTC. Translation: CASSPSMSARDTF.